This entry lists 25 T cell receptor beta chains sequenced from one sample in a study of long-term antiretroviral therapy in people with HIV. Samples were assayed with immunoSEQ v3.0 at survey level. Some clones are missing from TCRdb's copy, which holds only in-frame ones; the method was immunoSEQ multiplex PCR. The data show around 19,000 clones, 75% to 95% seen once. This specimen was unsorted PBMCs, taken 4.2 to 4.5 years before starting antiretroviral therapy. These TCRs come from a woman aged 25 to 39 with HIV.

The chain joins TRBV20-1 to TRBJ1-1; D is uncertain. The V gene's germline CDR1 is DFQATT and CDR2 SNEGSKA (reference sequence). Trimming cost V 5 bases and J 7 bases, with 11 bases left between them. There are 11 residues in the CDR3. The CDR3 spells CSAYRENEAFF. DNA for the CDR3: TGCAGTGCTTACCGGGAAAATGAAGCTTTCTTT.

This clone was seen only once. The chain carries TRBV5-1 and TRBJ1-2, with 9 bases matching TRBD1. The CDR3 covers 15 residues. V gave up 6 bases and J gave up 0 bases; unmatched junction bases: 6. Germline CDR1 SGHRS, CDR2 YFSETQ. CDR3 nucleotides: TGCGCCAGCAAAGACAGGGGGAACTCTAACTATGGCTACACCTTC. It specifies CASKDRGNSNYGYTF.

The chain carries TRBV30 and TRBJ1-1; the D gene is possibly TRBD1 (6 bases). Germline V gene data show CDR1 as GTSNPN and CDR2 as SVGIG (reference sequence). CDR3 length: 13 amino acids. The germline V and J ends were trimmed by 2 bases and 9 bases, with 16 bases remaining between them. The CDR3 region is CAWSLWAGAKAFF. CDR3 in DNA: TGTGCCTGGAGTCTATGGGCAGGGGCCAAAGCTTTCTTT.

The chain links TRBV7-2 to TRBJ1-1, with 7 bases fitting TRBD1. This CDR3 contains 15 residues. V shed 5 bases and J 4 bases; nucleotides not matched to a gene: 10. Germline CDR1 SGHTA, CDR2 FQGNSA. The CDR3 reads CASSPPRRGRTEAFF. Here the CDR3 DNA reads TGTGCCAGCAGCCCTCCCAGGAGGGGGCGCACTGAAGCTTTCTTT.

The V gene is TRBV6-6, the J gene TRBJ2-7; 8 bases map to TRBD1. V lost 7 bases and J lost 3; bases outside the gene matches: 8. Germline CDR1 reads MNHNY; CDR2 reads SVGAGI (reference sequence). The CDR3 has 14 residues. This CDR3 reads CASKSRDRSYEQYF. The CDR3 DNA follows: TGTGCCAGCAAGTCCAGGGACAGGAGCTACGAGCAGTACTTC.

The V call is TRBV10-3, the J call TRBJ2-2, with D unclear. The V gene lost 2 bases and the J gene lost 3 bases, with 7 bases spanning the gap. Germline loops: CDR1 ENHRY, CDR2 SYGVKD. The CDR3 consists of 14 residues. Here the CDR3 reads CAISEGLDTGELFF. Here the CDR3 DNA reads TGTGCCATCAGTGAGGGGCTAGACACCGGGGAGCTGTTTTTT.

The CDR3 loop is CASSYSTHQETQYF. As DNA, the CDR3 is TGTGCCAGCAGTTACTCGACCCATCAAGAGACCCAGTACTTC. The chain uses TRBV6-5 and TRBJ2-5; unclear D gene. The length of the CDR3 is 14 residues. V lost 0 bases and J 2 bases, leaving 7 bases between the germline ends. CDR1 MNHEY and CDR2 SVGAGI come from the germline V gene.

The chain combines TRBV19 with TRBJ1-6; 8 nucleotides match TRBD1. The CDR3 sequence is 14 residues long. The J segment lost 10 bases and the V segment lost 10 bases, leaving 12 bases of the junction unmatched. Germline V gene data show CDR1 as LNHDA and CDR2 as SQIVND (reference sequence). This CDR3 reads CATHTGQGVSPLHF. CDR3 bases: TGTGCCACCCATACCGGACAGGGAGTATCACCCCTCCACTTT.

The rearrangement uses TRBV19 and TRBJ2-7; TRBD1 matches 10 bases. Germline V lookup: CDR1 LNHDA, CDR2 SQIVND (reference sequence). J gave up 3 bases and V 6 bases, and 2 bases lay outside the gene matches. CDR3 length equals 13 residues. CDR3 sequence (DNA): TGTGCCAGTAGGAGGACAGGGGGCTACGAGCAGTACTTC. It yields the protein CASRRTGGYEQYF.

The rearrangement joins TRBV4-1 to TRBJ1-1; tentative D call: TRBD1 (5 bases). Trimming left V 0 bases short and J 2 bases short, with 19 bases between. Germline V gives CDR1 MGHRA, CDR2 YSYEKL. The length of the CDR3 is 18 residues. The CDR3 spells CASSQERQGMGFNTEAFF. The CDR3 bases are TGCGCCAGCAGCCAAGAACGCCAGGGCATGGGATTTAACACTGAAGCTTTCTTT.

This clone came up a few times. The chain links TRBV19 to TRBJ1-2; D is ambiguous. With 7 bases removed from V and 3 bases from J, the gap between germline ends came to 12 bases. CDR3 length equals 13 residues. From germline, CDR1 is LNHDA and CDR2 SQIVND (reference sequence). This CDR3 is CASNEDRYYGYTF. The CDR3 nucleotides read TGTGCCAGTAATGAGGACCGCTACTATGGCTACACCTTC.

The J gene is TRBJ1-2, the V gene TRBV21-1. TRBV21-1 is designated a pseudogene. This CDR3 has 9 residues. The chain's CDR3 is CASRHGYTF. The CDR3 DNA follows: TGTGCCAGCAGGCATGGCTACACCTTC.

This chain connects TRBV11-2 to TRBJ1-1; no clear D. The CDR3 spans 17 residues. Looked up from germline, CDR1 is SGHAT and CDR2 is FQNNGV. V gave up 3 bases and J gave up 3 bases, with 20 bases separating them. The CDR3 DNA reads TGTGCCAGCAGCTTTAATGCCCTCGGAGTGAAGCACACTGAAGCTTTCTTT. Translation gives CASSFNALGVKHTEAFF.

The chain combines TRBV27 with TRBJ2-1; 11 bases agree with TRBD2. Germline values: CDR1 MNHEY, CDR2 SMNVEV (reference sequence). This CDR3 has 15 amino acids. Trimming at V came to 5 bases and at J to 3 bases, leaving 3 bases not matched to a gene. As DNA, the CDR3 is TGTGCCAGCAGTCAAACTAGCGGGGGCTACAATGAGCAGTTCTTC. It specifies CASSQTSGGYNEQFF.

This sequence joins TRBV7-9 and TRBJ1-2; 9 bases fit TRBD1. The germline V gene encodes CDR1 SEHNR and CDR2 FQNEAQ (reference sequence). The CDR3 has 15 amino acids. The V and J ends lost 5 bases and 3 bases, in that order; junction bases with no gene match: 7. DNA of the CDR3: TGTGCCAGCAGCAACGAGAGGGACAGGGACTATGGCTACACCTTC. Translated: CASSNERDRDYGYTF. Looking up the rest from reference TRBV7-9 and TRBJ1-2 gives the full variable domain: DTGVSQNPRHKITKRGQNVTFRCDPISEHNRLYWYRQTLGQGPEFLTYFQNEAQLEKSRLLSDRFSAERPKGSFSTLEIQRTEQGDSAMYLCASSNERDRDYGYTFGSGTRLTVV.

The CDR3 is CASSPGPLANEQFF. Written as DNA, the CDR3 is TGTGCCAGCAGCCCAGGGCCACTGGCCAATGAGCAGTTCTTC. The chain uses TRBV7-6 and TRBJ2-1; weak D call: TRBD1 (5 bases). Trimming removed 5 bases from V and 6 bases from J, with 14 bases in between. CDR3 length: 14 amino acids. In germline, CDR1 is SGHVS, CDR2 FNYEAQ.

The chain employs TRBV10-3 and TRBJ1-1, with D perhaps matching TRBD1 (6 bases). The CDR3 covers 13 residues. Germline V gene lookup returns CDR1 ENHRY and CDR2 SYGVKD. V shed 11 bases and J shed 1 base, with 14 bases lying between them. The CDR3 DNA is TGTGCCGGCAAGGGGGGACAGAACACTGAAGCTTTCTTT. It specifies CAGKGGQNTEAFF.

This rearrangement joins TRBV30 to TRBJ1-5; no firm D call. The germline gives CDR1 GTSNPN, CDR2 SVGIG (reference sequence). The ends were cut back, 4 bases at V and 0 bases at J, with 7 bases in the middle. The CDR3 runs to 13 residues. CDR3 region: CAWTTHSNQPQHF. Written as DNA, the CDR3 is TGTGCCTGGACAACCCATAGCAATCAGCCCCAGCATTTT.

This clone was picked up a small number of times. The genes are TRBV4-1 and TRBJ2-2; 7 positions match TRBD1. This CDR3 spans 15 amino acids. Germline values: CDR1 MGHRA, CDR2 YSYEKL. The V segment lost 4 bases and the J segment 10 bases; nucleotides outside the gene matches: 12. CDR3 nucleotide sequence: TGCGCCAGCAGCCCCTGGGACAGAAAAAGAGCGGAGCTGTTTTTT. As protein: CASSPWDRKRAELFF.

The chain carries TRBV7-8 and TRBJ1-6; D unresolved. The length of the CDR3 is 12 residues. V lost 2 bases and J lost 8, with 4 bases in between. Germline V gives CDR1 SGHVS, CDR2 FQNEAQ. CDR3 region: CASSLRDSPLHF. CDR3 DNA: TGTGCCAGCAGCTTACGGGATTCACCCCTCCACTTT. Supplemented by reference TRBV7-8 and TRBJ1-6, the full variable domain reads GAGVSQSPRYKVAKRGQDVALRCDPISGHVSLFWYQQALGQGPEFLTYFQNEAQLDKSGLPSDRFFAERPEGSVSTLKIQRTQQEDSAVYLCASSLRDSPLHFGNGTRLTVT.

The V gene is TRBV7-8, the J gene TRBJ1-1, with TRBD1 identical over 9 bases. V trimming: 4 bases; J trimming: 5 bases; junction bases outside the gene matches: 11. Germline V gene sequence: CDR1 SGHVS, CDR2 FQNEAQ. The CDR3 covers 16 residues. CDR3 sequence: CASSSGTGFVSTEAFF. The CDR3 DNA follows: TGTGCCAGCAGCTCCGGGACAGGGTTTGTTAGTACTGAAGCTTTCTTT.

The rearrangement joins TRBV5-1 to TRBJ2-3; D is uncertain. CDR1 and CDR2 from the germline V gene are SGHRS and YFSETQ. Trimming shortened V by 0 bases and J by 0 bases, and 11 bases separated the two germline ends. The CDR3 has 16 residues. DNA of the CDR3: TGCGCCAGCAGCTTGGCCACGGATCCAAGCACAGATACGCAGTATTTT. Translation: CASSLATDPSTDTQYF.

The genes are TRBV5-1 and TRBJ2-3; no definite D call. The CDR3 runs 13 residues. CDR1 is SGHRS and CDR2 is YFSETQ in the germline V gene. V lost 0 bases and J 6 bases, leaving 8 bases between the germline ends. The CDR3 here is CASSLGSVDTQYF. CDR3 coding DNA: TGCGCCAGCAGCTTGGGCAGCGTGGATACGCAGTATTTT. The full variable domain, its missing parts supplied by reference TRBV5-1 and TRBJ2-3, is KAGVTQTPRYLIKTRGQQVTLSCSPISGHRSVSWYQQTPGQGLQFLFEYFSETQRNKGNFPGRFSGRQFSNSRSEMNVSTLELGDSALYLCASSLGSVDTQYFGPGTRLTVL.

This rearrangement joins TRBV6-6 to TRBJ2-7; TRBD2 aligns across 11 bases. Per the germline V gene, CDR1 is MNHNY and CDR2 is SVGAGI (reference sequence). This CDR3 comprises 15 residues. V lost 6 bases and J lost 5; bases outside the gene matches: 9. In nucleotides, the CDR3 is TGTGCCAGCAGCCAGGCTAGCGGGGGGAAGGACGAGCAGTACTTC. Its protein is CASSQASGGKDEQYF.

This sequence joins TRBV13 and TRBJ1-5; D remains ambiguous. CDR1 and CDR2 from the germline V gene are PRHDT and FYEKMQ (reference sequence). This CDR3 contains 16 residues. With 0 bases removed from V and 2 bases from J, the gap between germline ends came to 11 bases. The CDR3 DNA sequence: TGTGCCAGCAGCTTAGGTTGGGGAATGGGCAATCAGCCCCAGCATTTT. Its translation: CASSLGWGMGNQPQHF.